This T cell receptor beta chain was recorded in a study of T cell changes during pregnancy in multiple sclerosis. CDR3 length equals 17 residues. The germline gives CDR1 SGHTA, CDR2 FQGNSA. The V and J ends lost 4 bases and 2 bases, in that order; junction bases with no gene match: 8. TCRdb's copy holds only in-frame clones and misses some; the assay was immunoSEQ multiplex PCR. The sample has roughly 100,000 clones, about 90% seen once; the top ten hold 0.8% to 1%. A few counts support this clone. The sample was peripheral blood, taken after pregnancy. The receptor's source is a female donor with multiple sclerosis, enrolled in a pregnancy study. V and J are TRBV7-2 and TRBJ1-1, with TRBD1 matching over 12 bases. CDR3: CASSSGTGGGSNTEAFF. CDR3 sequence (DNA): TGTGCCAGCAGCTCCGGGACAGGGGGCGGGAGTAACACTGAAGCTTTCTTT. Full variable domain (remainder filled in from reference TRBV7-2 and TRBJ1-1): GAGVSQSPSNKVTEKGKDVELRCDPISGHTALYWYRQSLGQGLEFLIYFQGNSAPDKSGLPSDRFSAERTGGSVSTLTIQRTQQEDSAVYLCASSSGTGGGSNTEAFFGQGTRLTVV.